Listed here are 6 T cell receptor beta chains from one sample, sequenced in a study of blood T cell repertoires in COVID-19. The protocol was immunoSEQ multiplex PCR, while the TCRdb copy is restricted to in-frame clones and leaves out a portion. The sample consists of about 180,000 clones, 65% to 90% of them appearing once. Input material: peripheral blood. These receptors came from a man aged 45-60 years with active or convalescent COVID-19.

This clone was seen once. The rearrangement uses TRBV3-1 (or the pseudogene TRBV3-2) and TRBJ2-5; 7 positions agree with TRBD1. This CDR3 is built from 16 residues. Germline V lookup: CDR1 LGHDT, CDR2 YNNKEL (reference sequence). V lost 0 bases and J lost 1; bases outside the gene matches: 5. The CDR3 region is CASSQDRQGSQETQYF. The CDR3 DNA is TGTGCCAGCAGCCAAGATAGACAGGGCTCCCAAGAGACCCAGTACTTC.

CDR3 loop: CSVTGQLPNTGELFF. CDR3 sequence (DNA): TGCAGCGTGACAGGACAGCTACCAAACACCGGGGAGCTGTTTTTT. The chain is built from TRBV29-1 and TRBJ2-2; weak D call: TRBD1 (6 bases). Germline CDR1 reads SQVTM; CDR2 reads ANQGSEA. The CDR3 totals 15 residues. V was shortened by 6 bases and J by 2 bases, with 16 bases between the two germline ends.

The chain recombines TRBV18 with TRBJ1-6, with D hard to call. V was trimmed by 3 bases and J by 7 bases, leaving 13 bases between them. CDR3 size: 15 residues. Per the germline V gene, CDR1 is KGHSH and CDR2 is LQKENI. The CDR3 bases are TGTGCCAGCTCACCGATGAGGCAGCAGAATTCACCCCTCCACTTT. The encoded protein is CASSPMRQQNSPLHF. The full variable domain, its missing parts supplied by reference TRBV18 and TRBJ1-6, is NAGVMQNPRHLVRRRGQEARLRCSPMKGHSHVYWYRQLPEEGLKFMVYLQKENIIDESGMPKERFSAEFPKEGPSILRIQQVVRGDSAAYFCASSPMRQQNSPLHFGNGTRLTVT.

The V gene is TRBV4-1, the J gene TRBJ1-6, with D perhaps matching TRBD1 (6 bases). The CDR3 runs 17 residues. Trimming shortened V by 0 bases and J by 5 bases, and 14 bases separated the two germline ends. Germline values: CDR1 MGHRA, CDR2 YSYEKL. CDR3 DNA sequence: TGCGCCAGCAGCCAAGAACTTATGGCAGGGGATAATTCACCCCTCCACTTT. Its translation: CASSQELMAGDNSPLHF.

The CDR3 protein is CASSQLAGSTDTQYF. The CDR3 DNA reads as TGTGCCAGCAGTCAGCTAGCGGGGAGCACAGATACGCAGTATTTT. The V call is TRBV11-3, the J call TRBJ2-3, with 9 positions matching TRBD2. Germline CDR1 is SGHNT and CDR2 is YENEEA. This CDR3 region has 15 residues. Unmatched junction bases numbered 4, after V lost 6 bases and J lost 0 bases. Together with reference TRBV11-3 and TRBJ2-3, the CDR3 gives the full variable domain: EAGVVQSPRYKIIEKKQPVAFWCNPISGHNTLYWYLQNLGQGPELLIRYENEEAVDDSQLPKDRFSAERLKGVDSTLKIQPAELGDSAVYLCASSQLAGSTDTQYFGPGTRLTVL.

On this clone: Other DNA variants within this sample encode the same CDR3. The chain recombines TRBV4-1 with TRBJ1-2; the match to TRBD1 covers 10 bases. CDR1 MGHRA and CDR2 YSYEKL come from the germline V gene. The CDR3 totals 13 residues. Trimming at V came to 3 bases and at J to 6 bases, leaving 1 base not matched to a gene. Here the CDR3 DNA reads TGCGCCAGCAGCCAGGGGACAGGGGATGGCTACACCTTC. Translated: CASSQGTGDGYTF.